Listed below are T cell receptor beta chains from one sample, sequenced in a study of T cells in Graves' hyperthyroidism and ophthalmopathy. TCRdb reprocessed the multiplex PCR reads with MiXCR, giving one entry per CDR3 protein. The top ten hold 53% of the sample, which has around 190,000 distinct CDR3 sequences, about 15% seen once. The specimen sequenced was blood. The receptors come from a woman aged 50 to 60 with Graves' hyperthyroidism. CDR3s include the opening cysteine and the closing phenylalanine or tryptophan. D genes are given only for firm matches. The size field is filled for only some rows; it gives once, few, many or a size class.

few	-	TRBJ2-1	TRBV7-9	CASSPPGGVNEQFF	TGTGCCAGCAGCCCCCCGGGCGGGGTCAATGAGCAGTTCTTC
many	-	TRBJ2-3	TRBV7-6	CASSPRTTDTQYF	TGTGCCAGCAGCCCCCGGACTACAGATACGCAGTATTTT
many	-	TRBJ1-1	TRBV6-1	CASTRNTEAFF	TGTGCCAGCACAAGGAACACTGAAGCTTTCTTT
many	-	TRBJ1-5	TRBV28	CASSLGAGLQPQHF	TGTGCCAGCAGTTTAGGGGCAGGGCTTCAGCCCCAGCATTTT
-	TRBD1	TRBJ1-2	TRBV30	CAWSDRALSGYTF	TGTGCCTGGAGCGACAGGGCCCTTTCTGGCTACACCTTC
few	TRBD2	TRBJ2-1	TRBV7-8	CASSFFLSASGSNEQFF	TGTGCCAGCAGCTTTTTTCTCTCGGCTAGCGGGAGCAATGAGCAGTTCTTC
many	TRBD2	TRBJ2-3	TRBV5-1	CASQRLAGPTDTQYF	TGCGCCAGCCAACGGCTAGCGGGACCCACAGATACGCAGTATTTT
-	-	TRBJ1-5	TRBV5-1	CASSLEGTNNQPQHF	TGCGCCAGCAGCTTGGAGGGGACAAATAATCAGCCCCAGCATTTT
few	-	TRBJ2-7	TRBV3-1	CASSQASFPTYEQYF	TGTGCCAGCAGCCAAGCATCGTTTCCGACCTACGAGCAGTACTTC
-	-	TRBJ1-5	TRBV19	CASSIPKSAQLNQPQHF	TGTGCCAGTAGTATACCGAAATCGGCACAGCTAAATCAGCCCCAGCATTTT
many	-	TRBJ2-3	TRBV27	CASNRLRAPDTQYF	TGTGCCAGCAACAGACTTCGGGCCCCAGATACGCAGTATTTT
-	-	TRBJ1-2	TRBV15	CATSRTQTGTGYGYTFGNTF	-
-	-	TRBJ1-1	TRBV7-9	CASSPSIGGSLNTEAFF	TGTGCCAGCAGCCCCTCGATTGGGGGCTCCCTGAACACTGAAGCTTTCTTT
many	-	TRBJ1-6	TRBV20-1	CSARPRGPRGGSPLHF	TGCAGTGCTAGGCCGAGGGGACCTAGGGGTGGGTCACCCCTCCACTTT
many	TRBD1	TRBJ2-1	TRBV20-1	CSAPLTGTGKYNEQFF	TGCAGTGCTCCATTGACCGGGACAGGGAAGTACAATGAGCAGTTCTTC
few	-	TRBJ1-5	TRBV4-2	CASSQGKGSGNQPQHF	TGTGCCAGCAGCCAAGGTAAAGGGTCCGGCAATCAGCCCCAGCATTTT
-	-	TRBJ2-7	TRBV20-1	CSAAFFRPGTASYEQYF	TGCAGTGCCGCCTTTTTCAGGCCCGGGACCGCCTCCTACGAGCAGTACTTC
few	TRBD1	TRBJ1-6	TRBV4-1	CASSPSTGQNSPLHF	TGCGCCAGCAGCCCTTCTACGGGACAGAATTCACCCCTCCACTTT
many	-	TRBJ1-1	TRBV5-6	CASRNSMNTEAFF	TGTGCCAGCAGGAACTCCATGAACACTGAAGCTTTCTTT
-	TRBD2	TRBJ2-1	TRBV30	CAWSVGSGSYEQFF	TGTGCCTGGAGTGTCGGTAGCGGGAGCTATGAGCAGTTCTTC
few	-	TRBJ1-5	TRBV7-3	CASSRISNQPQHF	TGTGCCAGCAGCCGGATTAGCAATCAGCCCCAGCATTTT
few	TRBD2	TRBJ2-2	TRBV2	CASVGGTSRTGELFF	TGTGCCAGCGTAGGCGGGACTAGCCGGACCGGGGAGCTGTTTTTT
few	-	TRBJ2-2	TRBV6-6	CASSYSGGPSTGELFF	TGTGCCAGCAGTTACTCCGGGGGGCCGAGCACCGGGGAGCTGTTTTTT
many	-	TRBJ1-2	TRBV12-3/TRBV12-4	CASSLGTTAWYGYTF	TGTGCCAGCAGTTTAGGGACCACGGCGTGGTATGGCTACACCTTC
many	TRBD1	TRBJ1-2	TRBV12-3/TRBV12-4	CASRPSRDSIYYGYTF	TGTGCCAGCAGACCCTCACGGGACAGCATTTACTATGGCTACACCTTC
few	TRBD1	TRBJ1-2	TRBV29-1	CSVEDPGQSTF	TGCAGCGTTGAAGACCCGGGACAGTCCACCTTC
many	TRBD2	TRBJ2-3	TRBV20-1	CSARTGGSDTQYF	TGCAGTGCTAGGACGGGAGGATCAGATACGCAGTATTTT
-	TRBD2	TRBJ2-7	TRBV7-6	CASSAAPSGRGSPYEQYF	TGTGCCAGCAGCGCTGCGCCTAGCGGGAGGGGGAGCCCCTACGAGCAGTACTTC
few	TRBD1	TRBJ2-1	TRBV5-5	CASSIRTGVTNNEQFF	TGTGCCAGCAGCATACGCACAGGGGTTACGAATAATGAGCAGTTCTTC
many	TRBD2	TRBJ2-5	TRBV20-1	CSALGLAGGEETQYF	TGCAGTGCTCTAGGACTAGCGGGAGGAGAAGAGACCCAGTACTTC
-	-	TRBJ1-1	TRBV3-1	CASSQVTGRHTEAFF	TGTGCCAGCAGCCAGGTTACAGGGAGGCACACTGAAGCTTTCTTT
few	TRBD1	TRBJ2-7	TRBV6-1	CASRGTVGNEQYF	TGTGCCAGCAGGGGGACAGTCGGGAACGAGCAGTACTTC
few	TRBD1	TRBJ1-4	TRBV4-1	CASSHTFQGVNEKLFF	TGCGCCAGCAGCCACACCTTCCAGGGGGTGAATGAAAAACTGTTTTTT
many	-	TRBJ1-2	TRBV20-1	CSARDLQRSYGYTF	TGCAGTGCTAGAGATCTCCAGAGAAGCTATGGCTACACCTTC
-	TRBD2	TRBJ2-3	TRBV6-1	CASSEGRELIDTQYF	TGTGCCAGCAGTGAGGGGCGGGAGCTAATAGATACGCAGTATTTT
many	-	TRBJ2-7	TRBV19	CASSGDFSYEQYF	TGTGCCAGTTCTGGGGACTTCTCCTACGAGCAGTACTTC
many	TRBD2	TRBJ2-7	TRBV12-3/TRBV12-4	CASSYGGTSGNYEQYF	TGTGCCAGCAGTTACGGGGGCACTAGCGGGAACTACGAGCAGTACTTC
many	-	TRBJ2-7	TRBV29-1	CSASKGTIYEQYF	TGCAGCGCTTCCAAGGGGACAATCTACGAGCAGTACTTC
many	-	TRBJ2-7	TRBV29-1	CSVGTTGTSSYEQYF	TGCAGCGTTGGCACCACCGGGACAAGCTCCTACGAGCAGTACTTC
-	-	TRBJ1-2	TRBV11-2	CASSPSGGGPYGYTF	TGTGCCAGCAGCCCAAGTGGTGGAGGACCTTATGGCTACACCTTC
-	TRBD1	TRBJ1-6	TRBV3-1	CASSEDHRGSYNSPLHF	TGTGCCAGCAGCGAGGACCACAGGGGTTCCTATAATTCACCCCTCCACTTT
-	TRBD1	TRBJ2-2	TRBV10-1	CASSAFGTGLGELFF	TGCGCCAGCAGTGCGTTTGGGACAGGGCTCGGGGAGCTGTTTTTT
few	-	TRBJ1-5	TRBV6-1	CASSEYLGGNQPQHF	TGTGCCAGCAGTGAATATCTAGGGGGCAATCAGCCCCAGCATTTT
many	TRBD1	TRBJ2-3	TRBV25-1	CASSEGMDRLGTDTQYF	TGTGCCAGCAGTGAAGGCATGGACAGGTTAGGCACAGATACGCAGTATTTT
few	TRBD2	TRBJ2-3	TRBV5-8	CASSFKRGRYTDTQYF	TGTGCCAGCAGCTTTAAGCGGGGTAGATACACAGATACGCAGTATTTT
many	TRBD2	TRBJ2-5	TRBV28	CASRDLSGGRETQYF	TGTGCCAGCAGAGACTTGTCGGGAGGGCGGGAGACCCAGTACTTC
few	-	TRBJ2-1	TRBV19	CASSSRGLTQFF	TGTGCCAGTAGTAGCCGCGGGTTGACGCAGTTCTTC
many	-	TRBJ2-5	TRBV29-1	CSSGHQEETQYF	TGCAGTTCGGGACATCAAGAAGAGACCCAGTACTTC
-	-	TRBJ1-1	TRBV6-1	CASTLHSGRPAEAFF	TGTGCCAGCACGCTGCACAGTGGTAGGCCAGCTGAAGCTTTCTTT
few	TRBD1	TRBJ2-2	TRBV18	CASSPQGQGAGELFF	TGTGCCAGCTCACCACAAGGACAGGGGGCCGGGGAGCTGTTTTTT
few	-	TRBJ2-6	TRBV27	CASSLTERSAVLTF	TGTGCCAGCAGTTTAACAGAGCGGAGCGCCGTCCTGACTTTC
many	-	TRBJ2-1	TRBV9	CASSVGEAVEQFF	TGTGCCAGCAGCGTAGGGGAGGCGGTTGAGCAGTTCTTC
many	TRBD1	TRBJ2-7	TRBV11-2	CASSLRQGDEQYF	TGTGCCAGCAGCCTTAGACAGGGTGACGAGCAGTACTTC